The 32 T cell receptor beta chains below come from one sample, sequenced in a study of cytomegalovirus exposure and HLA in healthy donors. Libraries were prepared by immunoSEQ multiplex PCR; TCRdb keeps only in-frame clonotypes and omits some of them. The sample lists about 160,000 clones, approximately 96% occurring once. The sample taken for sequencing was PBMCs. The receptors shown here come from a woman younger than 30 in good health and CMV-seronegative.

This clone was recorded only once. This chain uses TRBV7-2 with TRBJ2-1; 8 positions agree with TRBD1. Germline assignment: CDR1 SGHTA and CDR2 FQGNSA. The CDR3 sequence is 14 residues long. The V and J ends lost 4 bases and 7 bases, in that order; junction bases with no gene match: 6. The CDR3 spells CASSSRDRWNEQFF. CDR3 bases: TGTGCCAGCAGCTCCCGGGACAGGTGGAATGAGCAGTTCTTC.

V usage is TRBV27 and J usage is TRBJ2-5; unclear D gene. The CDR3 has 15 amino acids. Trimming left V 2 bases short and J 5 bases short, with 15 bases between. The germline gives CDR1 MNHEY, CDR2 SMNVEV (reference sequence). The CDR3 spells CASSLRIAVGETQYF. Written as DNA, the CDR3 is TGTGCCAGCAGTTTAAGGATCGCGGTTGGGGAGACCCAGTACTTC.

CDR3 bases: TGTGCCAGCAGCTTAGGACAGGGAATCGGTAGCTACGAGCAGTACTTC. Encoded protein: CASSLGQGIGSYEQYF. This chain links TRBV11-2 with TRBJ2-7, with TRBD1 matching over 7 bases. Germline V gives CDR1 SGHAT, CDR2 FQNNGV. The CDR3 is 16 residues long. V trimming: 1 base; J trimming: 3 bases; junction bases outside the gene matches: 9.

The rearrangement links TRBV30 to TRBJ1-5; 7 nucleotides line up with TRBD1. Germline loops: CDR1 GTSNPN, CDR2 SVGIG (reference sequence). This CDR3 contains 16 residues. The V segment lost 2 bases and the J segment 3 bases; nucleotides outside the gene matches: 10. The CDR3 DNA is TGTGCCTGGAGTTACGTAGGAGGGGGCCACAATCAGCCCCAGCATTTT. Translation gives CAWSYVGGGHNQPQHF. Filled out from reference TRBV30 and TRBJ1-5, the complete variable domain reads SQTIHQWPATLVQPVGSPLSLECTVEGTSNPNLYWYRQAAGRGLQLLFYSVGIGQISSEVPQNLSASRPQDRQFILSSKKLLLSDSGFYLCAWSYVGGGHNQPQHFGDGTRLSIL.

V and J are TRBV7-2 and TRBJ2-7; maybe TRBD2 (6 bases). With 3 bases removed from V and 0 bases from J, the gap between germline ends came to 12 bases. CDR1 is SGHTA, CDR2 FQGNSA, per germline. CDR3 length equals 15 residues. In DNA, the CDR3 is TGTGCCAGCAGCTTGGGTGGGGGGTACTCCTACGAGCAGTACTTC. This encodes CASSLGGGYSYEQYF. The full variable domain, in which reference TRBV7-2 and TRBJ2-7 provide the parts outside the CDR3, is GAGVSQSPSNKVTEKGKDVELRCDPISGHTALYWYRQSLGQGLEFLIYFQGNSAPDKSGLPSDRFSAERTGGSVSTLTIQRTQQEDSAVYLCASSLGGGYSYEQYFGPGTRLTVT.

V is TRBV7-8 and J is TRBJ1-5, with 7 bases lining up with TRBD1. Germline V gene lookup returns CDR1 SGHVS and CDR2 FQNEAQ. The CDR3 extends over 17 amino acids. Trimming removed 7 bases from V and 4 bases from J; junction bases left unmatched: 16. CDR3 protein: CASIPEANRGPNQPQHF. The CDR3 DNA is TGTGCCAGCATCCCTGAAGCGAACAGGGGCCCGAATCAGCCCCAGCATTTT.

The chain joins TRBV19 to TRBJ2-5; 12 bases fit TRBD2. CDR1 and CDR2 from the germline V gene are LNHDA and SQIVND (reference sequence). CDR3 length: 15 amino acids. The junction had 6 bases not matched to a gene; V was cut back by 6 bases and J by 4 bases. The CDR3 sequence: CASRPGLAGRETQYF. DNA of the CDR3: TGTGCCAGTAGACCGGGACTAGCGGGCCGAGAGACCCAGTACTTC.

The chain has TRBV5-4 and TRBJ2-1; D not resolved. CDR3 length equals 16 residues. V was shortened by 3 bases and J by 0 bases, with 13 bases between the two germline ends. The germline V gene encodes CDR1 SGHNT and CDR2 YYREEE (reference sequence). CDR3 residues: CASSSAEDSSYNEQFF. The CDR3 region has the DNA TGTGCCAGCAGCTCCGCTGAGGATAGCTCCTACAATGAGCAGTTCTTC.

The DNA of the CDR3 is TGTGCCATCAGTGAGTCGAACCAGGGATACTACAATGAGCAGTTCTTC. Protein product: CAISESNQGYYNEQFF. The chain employs TRBV10-3 and TRBJ2-1, with D perhaps TRBD1 (5 bases). With 0 bases removed from V and 3 bases from J, the gap between germline ends came to 12 bases. Germline assignment: CDR1 ENHRY and CDR2 SYGVKD. This CDR3 is 16 amino acids long.

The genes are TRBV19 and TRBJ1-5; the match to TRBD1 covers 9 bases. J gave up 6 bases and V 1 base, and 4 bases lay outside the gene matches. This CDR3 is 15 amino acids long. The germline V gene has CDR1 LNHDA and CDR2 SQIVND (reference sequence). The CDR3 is CASSIAGTGSQPQHF. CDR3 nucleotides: TGTGCCAGTAGTATAGCCGGGACAGGGAGTCAGCCCCAGCATTTT.

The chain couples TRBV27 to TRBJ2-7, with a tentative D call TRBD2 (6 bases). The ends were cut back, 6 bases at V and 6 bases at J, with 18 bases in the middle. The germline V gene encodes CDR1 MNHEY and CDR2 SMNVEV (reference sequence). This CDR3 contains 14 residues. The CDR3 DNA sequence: TGTGCCAGCAGCTTCGGGGGACCCCTACGCGAGCAGTACTTC. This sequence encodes CASSFGGPLREQYF.

The CDR3 sequence is CASSIGPAGELTDTQYF. The CDR3 nucleotides are TGTGCCAGTAGTATAGGCCCAGCGGGGGAGTTGACAGATACGCAGTATTTT. J is TRBJ2-3 and V is TRBV19; 8 bases map to TRBD2. Trimming cost V 1 base and J 3 bases; bases outside gene matches: 9. CDR1 LNHDA and CDR2 SQIVND come from the germline V gene (reference sequence). CDR3 length: 17 residues.

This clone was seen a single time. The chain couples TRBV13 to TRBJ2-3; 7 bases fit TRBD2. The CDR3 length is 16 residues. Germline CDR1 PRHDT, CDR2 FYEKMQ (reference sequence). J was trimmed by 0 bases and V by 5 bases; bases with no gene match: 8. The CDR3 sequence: CASSLPWGGSTDTQYF. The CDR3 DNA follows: TGTGCCAGCAGCCTACCTTGGGGGGGGAGCACAGATACGCAGTATTTT. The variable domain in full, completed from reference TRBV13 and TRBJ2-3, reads AAGVIQSPRHLIKEKRETATLKCYPIPRHDTVYWYQQGPGQDPQFLISFYEKMQSDKGSIPDRFSAQQFSDYHSELNMSSLELGDSALYFCASSLPWGGSTDTQYFGPGTRLTVL.

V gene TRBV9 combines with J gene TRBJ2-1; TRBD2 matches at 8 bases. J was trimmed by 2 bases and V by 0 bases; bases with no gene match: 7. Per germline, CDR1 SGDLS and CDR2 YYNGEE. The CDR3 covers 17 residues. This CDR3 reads CASSVGSAGAAYNEQFF. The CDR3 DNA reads TGTGCCAGCAGCGTAGGGTCAGCGGGGGCCGCCTACAATGAGCAGTTCTTC.

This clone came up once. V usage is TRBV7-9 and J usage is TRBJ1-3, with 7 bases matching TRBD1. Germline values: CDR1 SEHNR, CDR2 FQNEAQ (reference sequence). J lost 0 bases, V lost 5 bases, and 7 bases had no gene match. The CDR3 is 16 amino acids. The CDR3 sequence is CASSHWDRPSGNTIYF. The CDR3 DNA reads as TGTGCCAGCAGCCACTGGGACAGACCCTCTGGAAACACCATATATTTT.

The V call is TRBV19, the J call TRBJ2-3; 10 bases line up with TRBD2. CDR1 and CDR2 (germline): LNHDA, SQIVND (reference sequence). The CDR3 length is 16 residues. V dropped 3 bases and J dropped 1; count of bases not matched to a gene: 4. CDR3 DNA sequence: TGTGCCAGTAGTATTTTGGGGACTAGCGGCACAGATACGCAGTATTTT. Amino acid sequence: CASSILGTSGTDTQYF.

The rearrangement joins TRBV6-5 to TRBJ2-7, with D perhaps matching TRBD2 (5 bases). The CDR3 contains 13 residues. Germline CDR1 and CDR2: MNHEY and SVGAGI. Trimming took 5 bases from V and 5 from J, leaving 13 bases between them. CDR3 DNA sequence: TGTGCCAGCAGTACCCGTAGCGACCACGAGCAGTACTTC. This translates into CASSTRSDHEQYF.

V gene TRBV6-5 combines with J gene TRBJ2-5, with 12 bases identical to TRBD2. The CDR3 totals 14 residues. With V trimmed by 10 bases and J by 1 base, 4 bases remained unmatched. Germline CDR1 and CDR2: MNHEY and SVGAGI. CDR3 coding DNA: TGTGCCACCCGACTAGCGGGGGTCCAAGAGACCCAGTACTTC. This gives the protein CATRLAGVQETQYF.

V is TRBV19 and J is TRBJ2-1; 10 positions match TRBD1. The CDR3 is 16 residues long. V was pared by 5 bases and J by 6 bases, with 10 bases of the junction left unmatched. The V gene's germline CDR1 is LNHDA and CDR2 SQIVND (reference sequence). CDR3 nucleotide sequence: TGTGCCAGTAGTCCCCGAGTGAGACAGGGGGCCAATGAGCAGTTCTTC. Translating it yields CASSPRVRQGANEQFF.

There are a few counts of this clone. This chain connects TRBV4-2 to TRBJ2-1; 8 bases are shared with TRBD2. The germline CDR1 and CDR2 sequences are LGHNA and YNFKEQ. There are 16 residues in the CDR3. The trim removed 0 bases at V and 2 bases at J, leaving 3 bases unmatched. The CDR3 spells CASSQDPGGAYNEQFF. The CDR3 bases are TGTGCCAGCAGCCAAGATCCCGGGGGGGCCTACAATGAGCAGTTCTTC.

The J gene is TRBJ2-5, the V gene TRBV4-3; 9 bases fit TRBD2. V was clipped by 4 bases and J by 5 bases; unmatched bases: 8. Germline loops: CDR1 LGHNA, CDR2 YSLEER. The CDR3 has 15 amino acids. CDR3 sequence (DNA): TGCGCCAGCAGCCCAGGGACTAGCTATTCGGAGACCCAGTACTTC. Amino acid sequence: CASSPGTSYSETQYF.

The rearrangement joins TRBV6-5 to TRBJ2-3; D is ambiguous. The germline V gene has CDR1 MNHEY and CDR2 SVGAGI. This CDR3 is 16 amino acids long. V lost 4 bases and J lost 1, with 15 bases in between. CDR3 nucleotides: TGTGCCAGCAGTTCCTTTAGCCGAGGCGGCACAGATACGCAGTATTTT. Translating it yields CASSSFSRGGTDTQYF.

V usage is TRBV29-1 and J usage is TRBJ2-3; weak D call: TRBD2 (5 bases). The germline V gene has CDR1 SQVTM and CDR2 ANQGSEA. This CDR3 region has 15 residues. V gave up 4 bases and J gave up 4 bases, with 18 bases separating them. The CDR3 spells CSVADYSRVADTQYF. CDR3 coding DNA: TGCAGCGTTGCCGACTACTCCCGGGTGGCAGATACGCAGTATTTT.

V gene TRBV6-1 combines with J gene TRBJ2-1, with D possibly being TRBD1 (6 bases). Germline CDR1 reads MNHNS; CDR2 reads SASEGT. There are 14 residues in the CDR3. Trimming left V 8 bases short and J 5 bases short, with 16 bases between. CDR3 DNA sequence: TGTGCCAGCCTACTTGACAGGAACCACAATGAGCAGTTCTTC. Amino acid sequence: CASLLDRNHNEQFF.

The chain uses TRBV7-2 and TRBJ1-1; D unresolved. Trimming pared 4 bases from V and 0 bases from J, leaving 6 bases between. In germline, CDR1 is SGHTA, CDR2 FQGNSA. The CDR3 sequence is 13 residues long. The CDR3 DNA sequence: TGTGCCAGCAGCTCCAACTTGAACACTGAAGCTTTCTTT. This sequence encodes CASSSNLNTEAFF.

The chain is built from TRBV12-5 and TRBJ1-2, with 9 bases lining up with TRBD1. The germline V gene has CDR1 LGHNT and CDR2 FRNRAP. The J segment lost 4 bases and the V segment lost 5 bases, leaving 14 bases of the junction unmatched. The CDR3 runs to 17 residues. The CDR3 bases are TGTGCTAGTGGTCCCGGACAGGGGACGTCTCGGGGCTATGGCTACACCTTC. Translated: CASGPGQGTSRGYGYTF.

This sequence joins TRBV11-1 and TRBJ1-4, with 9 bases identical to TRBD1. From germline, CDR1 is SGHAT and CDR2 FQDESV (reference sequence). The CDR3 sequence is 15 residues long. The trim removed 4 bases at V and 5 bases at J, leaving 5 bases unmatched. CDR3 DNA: TGTGCCAGCAGCTCGGACAGGGGATCAAATGAAAAACTGTTTTTT. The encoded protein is CASSSDRGSNEKLFF. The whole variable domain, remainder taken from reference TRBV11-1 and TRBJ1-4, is EAEVAQSPRYKITEKSQAVAFWCDPISGHATLYWYRQILGQGPELLVQFQDESVVDDSQLPKDRFSAERLKGVDSTLKIQPAELGDSAMYLCASSSDRGSNEKLFFGSGTQLSVL.

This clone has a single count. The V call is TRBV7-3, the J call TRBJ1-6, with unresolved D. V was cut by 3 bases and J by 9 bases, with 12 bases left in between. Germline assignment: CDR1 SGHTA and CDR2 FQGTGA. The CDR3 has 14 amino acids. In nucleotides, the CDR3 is TGTGCCAGCAGCTTTAGCGTTGAGGGTTCACCCCTCCACTTT. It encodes CASSFSVEGSPLHF.

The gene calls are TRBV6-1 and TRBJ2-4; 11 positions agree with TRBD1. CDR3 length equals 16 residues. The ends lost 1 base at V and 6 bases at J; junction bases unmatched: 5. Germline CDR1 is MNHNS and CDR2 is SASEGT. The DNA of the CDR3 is TGTGCCAGCAGTGAAGGGACAGGGGGCTCGGGAAACATTCAGTACTTC. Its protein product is CASSEGTGGSGNIQYF.

CDR3 sequence reads: CASSEAGASNEKLFF. The CDR3 bases are TGTGCCAGCAGTGAAGCGGGGGCATCCAATGAAAAACTGTTTTTT. This rearrangement joins TRBV6-1 to TRBJ1-4; tentatively, D is TRBD1 (6 bases). The CDR3 has 15 amino acids. The V and J ends lost 0 bases and 5 bases respectively, with 10 bases between them. The germline CDR1 and CDR2 sequences are MNHNS and SASEGT.

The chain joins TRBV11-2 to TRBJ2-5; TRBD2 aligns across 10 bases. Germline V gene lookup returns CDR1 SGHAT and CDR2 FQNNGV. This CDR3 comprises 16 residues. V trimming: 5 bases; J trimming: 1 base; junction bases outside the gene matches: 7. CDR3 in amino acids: CASSPRTSGSQETQYF. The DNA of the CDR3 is TGTGCCAGCAGCCCCCGGACTAGCGGCTCCCAAGAGACCCAGTACTTC.

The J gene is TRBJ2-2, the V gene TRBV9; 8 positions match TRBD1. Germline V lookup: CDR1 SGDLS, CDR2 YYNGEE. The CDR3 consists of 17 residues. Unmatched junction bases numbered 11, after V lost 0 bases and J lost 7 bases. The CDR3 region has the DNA TGTGCCAGCAGCGTAGCTACGGGGCAGGGGGCCTTCGGGGAGCTGTTTTTT. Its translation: CASSVATGQGAFGELFF. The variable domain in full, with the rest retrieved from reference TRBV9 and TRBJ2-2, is DSGVTQTPKHLITATGQRVTLRCSPRSGDLSVYWYQQSLDQGLQFLIQYYNGEERAKGNILERFSAQQFPDLHSELNLSSLELGDSALYFCASSVATGQGAFGELFFGEGSRLTVL.